This passage covers 6 T cell receptor beta chains from one sample sequenced in a study of shared clonotypes between healthy human individuals. Libraries were prepared by immunoSEQ multiplex PCR; TCRdb keeps only in-frame clonotypes and omits some of them. Of some 700,000 clones in the sample, 90% were seen once. The source material was memory CD8+ T cells from PBMCs. Described subset: CD45RO+ cells pooled with CCR7-negative TemRA cells. Every receptor here comes from a man aged 18 to 35 in good health. Some clones in this sample may be carry-over from other donors' samples.

The chain employs TRBV5-4 and TRBJ2-3, with a tentative D call TRBD2 (6 bases). In germline, CDR1 is SGHNT, CDR2 YYREEE (reference sequence). The CDR3 length is 18 residues. V lost 1 base and J lost 2, with 20 bases in between. The CDR3 nucleotides are TGTGCCAGCAGCTTGATGGGCCAGTGGGAGGTAATCACAGATACGCAGTATTTT. Translation: CASSLMGQWEVITDTQYF.

The chain joins TRBV7-8 to TRBJ1-5; 7 bases agree with TRBD1. The V gene's germline CDR1 is SGHVS and CDR2 FQNEAQ. After removal of 3 bases from V and 3 bases from J, the junction contained 5 bases not matched to a gene. The CDR3 covers 15 residues. DNA of the CDR3: TGTGCCAGCAGCTTGAGGGGGCAAGACAATCAGCCCCAGCATTTT. It translates to CASSLRGQDNQPQHF.

The chain joins TRBV7-3 to TRBJ2-1, with 9 bases matching TRBD2. V shed 0 bases and J 6 bases; nucleotides not matched to a gene: 6. The germline V gene encodes CDR1 SGHTA and CDR2 FQGTGA. There are 16 residues in the CDR3. CDR3 sequence reads: CASSLTAGLAFNEQFF. The CDR3, as DNA: TGTGCCAGCAGCTTAACGGCGGGACTAGCTTTCAATGAGCAGTTCTTC. The full variable domain, with the rest looked up from reference TRBV7-3 and TRBJ2-1, is GAGVSQTPSNKVTEKGKYVELRCDPISGHTALYWYRQSLGQGPEFLIYFQGTGAADDSGLPNDRFFAVRPEGSVSTLKIQRTERGDSAVYLCASSLTAGLAFNEQFFGPGTRLTVL.

V usage is TRBV4-2 and J usage is TRBJ2-6; no definite D call. Germline values: CDR1 LGHNA, CDR2 YNFKEQ. Trimming cost V 5 bases and J 0 bases, with 5 bases left between them. The CDR3 contains 14 residues. Written as DNA, the CDR3 is TGTGCCAGCAGCTGGAACTCTGGGGCCAACGTCCTGACTTTC. Protein sequence: CASSWNSGANVLTF.

The CDR3 bases are TGTGCCAGCAGTCGGCCCAGGGGTATGGACGGTCAGCCCCAGCATTTT. As protein: CASSRPRGMDGQPQHF. The chain joins TRBV28 to TRBJ1-5; a weak D match, TRBD1 (6 bases). V shed 5 bases and J shed 6 bases, with 20 bases lying between them. Germline-derived CDR1 and CDR2 are MDHEN and SYDVKM. CDR3 size: 16 residues.

The V and J genes are TRBV11-2 and TRBJ2-2; no reliable D call. The V gene's germline CDR1 is SGHAT and CDR2 FQNNGV. The V gene lost 4 bases and the J gene lost 7 bases, with 19 bases spanning the gap. The CDR3 is 16 amino acids. The CDR3 is CASSSGDREFGGELFF. For the CDR3, the DNA is TGTGCCAGCAGCTCCGGAGATAGGGAATTCGGCGGGGAGCTGTTTTTT.